This T cell receptor (beta chain) was profiled in a study of shared clonotypes between healthy human individuals. The study's findings and limits: Tissues were not sampled, only blood, and their repertoires likely differ.

A remark on this clone: What it binds is unknown.

Genomic DNA of each subset was evenly split across several immunoSEQ plates. Clones were sequenced by immunoSEQ multiplex PCR, and TCRdb holds only the in-frame ones, with some missing. The sample yields some 490,000 clones, 81% seen once. Within Nashville, Tennessee resided all donors, each a Caucasian adult. This CDR3 is built from 13 residues. V dropped 2 bases and J dropped 6 bases, with 11 bases sitting between them. Per the germline V gene, CDR1 is MNHNS and CDR2 is SASEGT. This clonotype was sampled from a woman between 40 and 50 years old in good health. Some clones in this sample may be carry-over from other donors' samples. The chain recombines TRBV6-1 with TRBJ2-7, with a possible D match to TRBD2 (5 bases). Sequencing input: PBMCs. CDR3 residues: CASSEKEVAEQYF. The CDR3 DNA reads as TGTGCCAGCAGTGAAAAGGAGGTGGCCGAGCAGTACTTC.